Listed below are T cell receptor beta chains from one sample, sequenced in a study of CD8 T cells in Susac syndrome. TCRdb re-called the immunoSEQ multiplex PCR reads through MiXCR, storing one row per CDR3 protein. In the table there are some 90,000 distinct CDR3 sequences, 85% to 95% of which are singletons. Sequences were obtained from CD8+ T cells from PBMCs. The receptors come from a human donor in good health. Both conserved end residues are trimmed from each CDR3. Size tells how often a clone was seen (once, few, many) or the class of an expanded clone, and some rows leave it out.

TRBV12-5,once,ASGLGILAGSSYEQY
TRBV29-1,NA,SADSGTVFTDTQY
TRBV10-1,NA,ASSELLESGEQY
TRBV6-4,once,FSSVEGTDTQY
TRBV30,once,AWSPYAGELF
TRBV9,few,ASSVESGGYNEQF
TRBV12-3/TRBV12-4,once,ASSADHYGYT
TRBV14,NA,ASSQAFGTSGENRGDEQF
TRBV29-1,NA,SVHGGRGTDTQY
TRBV6-1,NA,ASSEAGTGTSPETQY
TRBV6-5,NA,ASSLQAPNTEAF
TRBV12-5,NA,ASGLVLTSGGAAGELF
TRBV7-2,NA,ASSPEYSNQPQH
TRBV10-3,NA,AISESRGFGQPQH
TRBV11-2,NA,ASSEWGHEAF
TRBV13,NA,ASSLESTYEQY
TRBV12-3/TRBV12-4,NA,ASSYDRVSYGYT
TRBV6-6,NA,ASSPLGEGDEQY
TRBV29-1,NA,SVSRAGSYEQY
TRBV10-3,NA,AIKGTQETQY
TRBV29-1,NA,SVLGQGQTQY
TRBV5-1,NA,ASGEGYSVGADTQY
TRBV9,NA,ASSISWGANTEAF
TRBV20-1,NA,SAQHGNTGELF
TRBV7-9,NA,ASGERYTGELF
TRBV7-8,NA,ASSSNTAETQY
TRBV4-1,NA,ASSVTRGETQY
TRBV5-6,NA,ASSFMGQGGGGELF
TRBV6-5,once,ASSTQLPIDGYT
TRBV6-2/TRBV6-3,NA,ASRKAGQGYEQY
TRBV9,NA,ASSSHSPYEQY
TRBV5-1,NA,ASSPAARVMETQY
TRBV5-1,NA,ASSATQVKITEAF
TRBV29-1,NA,SASGTGEYEQY
TRBV2,NA,ASRIRELF
TRBV7-8,NA,ASSSVGERDQPQH
TRBV20-1,once,SAPRHAVYGYT
TRBV7-9,NA,ASSGRDRWYQETQY
TRBV9,once,ASSVVAGTGTATNYGYT
TRBV4-1,NA,ASSQALLGSNQPQH
TRBV29-1,NA,SVREKEHDGQPQH